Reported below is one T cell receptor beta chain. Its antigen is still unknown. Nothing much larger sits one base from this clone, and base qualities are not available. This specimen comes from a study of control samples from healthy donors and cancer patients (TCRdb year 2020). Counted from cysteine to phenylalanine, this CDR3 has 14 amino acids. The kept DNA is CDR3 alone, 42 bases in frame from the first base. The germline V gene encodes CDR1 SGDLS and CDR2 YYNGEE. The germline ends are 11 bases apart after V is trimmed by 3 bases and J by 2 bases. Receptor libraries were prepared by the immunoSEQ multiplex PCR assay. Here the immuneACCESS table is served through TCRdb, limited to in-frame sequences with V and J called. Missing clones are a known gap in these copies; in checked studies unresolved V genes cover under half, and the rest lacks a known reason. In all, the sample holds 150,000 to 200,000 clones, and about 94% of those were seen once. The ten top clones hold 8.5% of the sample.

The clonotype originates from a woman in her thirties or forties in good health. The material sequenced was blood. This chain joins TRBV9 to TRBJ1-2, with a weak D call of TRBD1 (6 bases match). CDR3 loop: CASSDLQGNYGYTF. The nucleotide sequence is TGTGCCAGCAGCGACTTACAGGGCAACTATGGCTACACCTTC.